Presented here are 20 T cell receptor beta chains from one specimen sequenced in a study of CD8+ T cells in alopecia areata. Once RNA had been extracted, it was reverse transcribed into cDNA to act as the sequencing template. Sequencing was performed with immunoSEQ multiplex PCR; in TCRdb, only in-frame clones are kept and a portion is missing. This sample yields 130,000 or so clones, of which 85% to 90% are seen a single time; 13% belongs to the top ten. Specified treatment: oral pan-JAK inhibitor, 5-10 mg twice daily. Specimen: CD8+ T cells sorted from blood, collected at week 4, from a patient treated with tofacitinib. The receptors originated from a human donor with alopecia areata.

The V call is TRBV5-1, the J call TRBJ2-7; TRBD1 is a possible D gene (6 bases). This CDR3 spans 15 amino acids. In germline, CDR1 is SGHRS, CDR2 YFSETQ. V lost 0 bases and J lost 0, with 10 bases in between. The chain's CDR3 is CASSLDPQGSYEQYF. CDR3 nucleotide sequence: TGCGCCAGCAGCTTGGACCCACAGGGCTCCTACGAGCAGTACTTC.

This chain connects TRBV5-4 to TRBJ2-7; D is unclear. Germline V gene lookup returns CDR1 SGHNT and CDR2 YYREEE (reference sequence). The CDR3 contains 13 residues. V shed 1 base and J shed 5 bases, with 10 bases lying between them. CDR3 region: CASSLSEVDEQYF. The CDR3 region has the DNA TGTGCCAGCAGCTTGTCAGAGGTCGACGAGCAGTACTTC.

This clone occurred once. The rearrangement links TRBV9 to TRBJ1-2, with D hard to call. V gave up 4 bases and J gave up 6 bases, with 7 bases separating them. The CDR3 covers 11 residues. The germline V gene has CDR1 SGDLS and CDR2 YYNGEE. CDR3 region: CASSPTNGYTF. CDR3 nucleotides: TGTGCCAGCAGCCCAACGAATGGCTACACCTTC.

The chain uses TRBV7-8 and TRBJ2-7; D call uncertain. Germline-derived CDR1 and CDR2 are SGHVS and FQNEAQ. Between the trimmed V and J ends, which lost 4 bases and 5 bases, there was a span of 18 bases. The CDR3 has 15 residues. CDR3 loop: CASSSAANGRDEQYF. The CDR3 DNA is TGTGCCAGCAGCTCGGCAGCTAACGGTCGCGACGAGCAGTACTTC. Full variable domain (remainder filled in from reference TRBV7-8 and TRBJ2-7): GAGVSQSPRYKVAKRGQDVALRCDPISGHVSLFWYQQALGQGPEFLTYFQNEAQLDKSGLPSDRFFAERPEGSVSTLKIQRTQQEDSAVYLCASSSAANGRDEQYFGPGTRLTVT.

The genes are TRBV4-2 and TRBJ2-7; 9 bases are shared with TRBD2. V shed 0 bases, J shed 3 bases, and the junction held 3 bases outside the gene matches. Germline values: CDR1 LGHNA, CDR2 YNFKEQ. This CDR3 is 15 amino acids long. CDR3 sequence: CASSQDLAGYYEQYF. DNA for the CDR3: TGTGCCAGCAGCCAAGACCTAGCGGGATACTACGAGCAGTACTTC.

The chain has TRBV6-6 and TRBJ2-7; the D is unclear. Trimming stripped 10 bases from V and 2 bases from J, with 15 bases between. This CDR3 has 13 amino acids. Germline assignment: CDR1 MNHNY and CDR2 SVGAGI (reference sequence). In DNA, the CDR3 is TGTGCCACCCGGGCGGAAGCCCCCTACGAGCAGTACTTC. Its translation: CATRAEAPYEQYF.

The V and J genes are TRBV5-4 and TRBJ2-6; unclear D gene. This CDR3 comprises 15 residues. The V end was cut by 0 bases, the J end by 2 bases, with 6 bases between. Per germline, CDR1 SGHNT and CDR2 YYREEE (reference sequence). CDR3 bases: TGTGCCAGCAGCTTGGGAGAGCCTGGGGCCAACGTCCTGACTTTC. It translates to CASSLGEPGANVLTF.

The rearrangement links TRBV6-6 to TRBJ1-5, with no clear D. Trimming took 8 bases from V and 0 from J, leaving 8 bases between them. CDR1 MNHNY and CDR2 SVGAGI come from the germline V gene (reference sequence). This CDR3 contains 13 residues. The CDR3 region has the DNA TGTGCCAGCGAGGAGAGTAGCAATCAGCCCCAGCATTTT. It encodes CASEESSNQPQHF.

This clone has only a few counts. This chain uses TRBV29-1 with TRBJ2-7; 9 nucleotides align to TRBD1. This CDR3 has 12 amino acids. Germline V gives CDR1 SQVTM, CDR2 ANQGSEA. Trimming at V came to 4 bases and at J to 2 bases, leaving 0 bases not matched to a gene. This chain's CDR3 is CSVGQGAYEQYF. CDR3 sequence (DNA): TGCAGCGTTGGACAGGGGGCCTACGAGCAGTACTTC.

The chain combines TRBV7-3 with TRBJ2-6; TRBD1 aligns across 9 bases. CDR1 is SGHTA, CDR2 FQGTGA, per germline. The CDR3 is 17 amino acids. V dropped 6 bases and J dropped 4; count of bases not matched to a gene: 10. In DNA form, the CDR3 reads TGTGCCAGCAGTTACCGGGACAGGGCCCTAGGGGCCAACGTCCTGACTTTC. Protein product: CASSYRDRALGANVLTF.

The rearrangement joins TRBV4-1 to TRBJ1-5; the D gene is possibly TRBD1 (5 bases). The germline V gene has CDR1 MGHRA and CDR2 YSYEKL. The CDR3 spans 13 residues. V gave up 4 bases and J gave up 1 base, with 5 bases separating them. Here the CDR3 DNA reads TGCGCCAGCAGCCGGGGCAGCAATCAGCCCCAGCATTTT. As protein: CASSRGSNQPQHF.

The chain uses TRBV5-1 and TRBJ2-5, with 7 nucleotides matching TRBD1. The end of the DNA fits TRBJ2-7 better, so the J call may be wrong. CDR3 size: 17 residues. Germline V gene data show CDR1 as SGHRS and CDR2 as YFSETQ. Here the CDR3 DNA reads TGCGCCAGCAGCCCGGGCGTTTTCGGGACAGAATCTGACGAGCAGTACTTC. Its translation: CASSPGVFGTESDEQYF.

The chain employs TRBV6-5 and TRBJ2-1; D perhaps matches TRBD2 (7 bases). Trimming pared 2 bases from V and 4 bases from J, leaving 12 bases between. Germline values: CDR1 MNHEY, CDR2 SVGAGI. CDR3 length: 15 residues. The CDR3 nucleotides are TGTGCCAGCAGTTACGGAGCGGGGACATACAATGAGCAGTTCTTC. This sequence encodes CASSYGAGTYNEQFF.

The chain combines TRBV10-1 with TRBJ2-3; D unresolved. In germline, CDR1 is WNHNN, CDR2 SYGVQD (reference sequence). V was cut by 2 bases and J by 5 bases, with 8 bases left in between. The CDR3 sequence is 13 residues long. CDR3 sequence (DNA): TGCGCCAGCAGTGAGACGAACCAAGATACGCAGTATTTT. Residues: CASSETNQDTQYF.

This rearrangement joins TRBV29-1 to TRBJ2-3; weak D call: TRBD2 (7 bases). The germline gives CDR1 SQVTM, CDR2 ANQGSEA. V gave up 6 bases and J gave up 6 bases, with 22 bases separating them. The CDR3 extends over 15 amino acids. The CDR3 DNA sequence: TGCAGCGTCGAGGGGGGGGTTTTCTCCCCGGATACGCAGTATTTT. Its protein is CSVEGGVFSPDTQYF.

This chain links TRBV6-5 with TRBJ2-7, with no clear D. CDR1 is MNHEY, CDR2 SVGAGI, per germline. V was pared by 4 bases and J by 4 bases, with 17 bases between. The CDR3 covers 15 residues. CDR3 coding DNA: TGTGCCAGCAGTTTCACCGGGCTTGGAGTGTACGAGCAGTACTTC. Protein sequence: CASSFTGLGVYEQYF.

This rearrangement joins TRBV23-1 to TRBJ2-1; D perhaps matches TRBD1 (6 bases). TRBV23-1 is identified as an open reading frame with a role that is uncertain. The CDR3 covers 14 residues. The V and J ends lost 3 bases and 5 bases respectively, with 11 bases between them. The CDR3 DNA is TGCGCCAGCAGTCAGCCCCCAGGGGACAATGAGCAGTTCTTC. As protein: CASSQPPGDNEQFF.

The rearrangement uses TRBV30 and TRBJ1-2, with D unclear. Germline V lookup: CDR1 GTSNPN, CDR2 SVGIG (reference sequence). The length of the CDR3 is 12 residues. V lost 0 bases to trimming and J lost 10 bases, with 12 bases between them. The CDR3 sequence is CAWSVLGDVYTF. The CDR3 coding sequence is TGTGCCTGGAGTGTACTCGGGGATGTCTACACCTTC.

CDR3: CASSIGLGSHSYNEQFF. For the CDR3, the DNA is TGTGCCAGTAGTATAGGGTTGGGTTCCCACTCCTACAATGAGCAGTTCTTC. The J gene is TRBJ2-1, the V gene TRBV19; D unclear. Germline V gene sequence: CDR1 LNHDA, CDR2 SQIVND (reference sequence). V was pared by 1 base and J by 0 bases, with 13 bases between. The CDR3 spans 17 residues. Filled out from reference TRBV19 and TRBJ2-1, the complete variable domain reads DGGITQSPKYLFRKEGQNVTLSCEQNLNHDAMYWYRQDPGQGLRLIYYSQIVNDFQKGDIAEGYSVSREKKESFPLTVTSAQKNPTAFYLCASSIGLGSHSYNEQFFGPGTRLTVL.

The V call is TRBV10-2, the J call TRBJ2-4, with 10 nucleotides matching TRBD2. The CDR3 runs to 16 residues. CDR1 and CDR2 (germline): WSHSY, SAAADI. The junction had 3 bases not matched to a gene; V was cut back by 0 bases and J by 4 bases. Here the CDR3 reads CASSESTSGQKNIQYF. The DNA of the CDR3 is TGCGCCAGCAGTGAGTCGACTAGCGGGCAAAAAAACATTCAGTACTTC.